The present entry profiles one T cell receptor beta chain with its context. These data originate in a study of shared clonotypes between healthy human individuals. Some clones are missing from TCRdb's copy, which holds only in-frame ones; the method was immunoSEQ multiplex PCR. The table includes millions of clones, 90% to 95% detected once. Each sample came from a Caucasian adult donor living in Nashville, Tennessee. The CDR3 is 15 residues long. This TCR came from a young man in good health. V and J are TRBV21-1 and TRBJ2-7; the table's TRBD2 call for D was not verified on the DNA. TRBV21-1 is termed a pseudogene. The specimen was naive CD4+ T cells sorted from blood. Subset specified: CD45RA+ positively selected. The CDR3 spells CASSLTSGGPYEQYF. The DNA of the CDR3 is TGTGCCAGCAGTTTGACTAGCGGGGGACCCTACGAGCAGTACTTC.